A selection of T cell receptor beta chains follows, all from one sample in a study of OX40 agonist ivuxolimab in advanced cancers. Generated by immunoSEQ multiplex PCR, the TCRdb table keeps only in-frame clones and is missing some. This table has tens of thousands of clones, 82% appearing once. The sequencing here drew on CD4+ or CD8+ T cells sorted from blood, taken in a trial of the OX40 agonist ivuxolimab. These receptors came from an adult with an advanced solid tumor such as melanoma, head and neck, liver or kidney cancer. CDR3s include the opening cysteine and the closing phenylalanine or tryptophan. The D gene is left open where the match is weak. Where a row states a size, it is once, few, many or the class of an expanded clone; other rows omit it.

>TRBJ1-2|TRBV5-4|few|-
CASSSITTGFGYTF
TGTGCCAGCAGCTCAATTACGACAGGTTTTGGCTACACCTTC
>TRBJ2-1|TRBV9|-|TRBD2
CASSVVAGGGSEQFF
TGTGCCAGCAGCGTAGTAGCGGGAGGGGGTAGTGAGCAGTTCTTC
>TRBJ1-1|TRBV25-1|-|-
CASGRGQTEAFF
TGTGCCAGTGGAAGGGGCCAAACTGAAGCTTTCTTT
>TRBJ2-3|TRBV7-9|-|-
CASRKTGSTDTQYF
TGTGCCAGCAGAAAAACAGGGAGCACAGATACGCAGTATTTT
>TRBJ2-1|TRBV6-6|-|-
CASSDSWTTDEQFF
TGTGCCAGCAGTGACTCTTGGACCACGGATGAGCAGTTCTTC
>TRBJ1-2|TRBV19|-|-
CASSYGVSYGYTF
TGTGCCAGTAGTTACGGGGTGAGCTATGGCTACACCTTC
>TRBJ2-3|TRBV7-8|-|-
CASSFLSGSSTDTQYF
TGTGCCAGCAGCTTCCTTAGCGGATCTAGCACAGATACGCAGTATTTT
>TRBJ2-1|TRBV21-1|-|-
CASSKGTSGFPSSYNEQFF
TGTGCCAGCAGCAAAGGGACTAGCGGCTTCCCCAGCTCCTACAATGAGCAGTTCTTC
>TRBJ1-2|TRBV7-2|-|-
CASSLGDGYTF
TGTGCCAGCAGCTTAGGCGATGGCTACACCTTC
>TRBJ2-7|TRBV7-8|-|TRBD1
CASSLGTGVIYEQYF
TGTGCCAGCAGCTTGGGGACAGGGGTTATCTACGAGCAGTACTTC
>TRBJ2-7|TRBV7-9|-|-
CALTDSGTYEQYF
TGTGCCCTCACAGACAGTGGGACCTACGAGCAGTACTTC
>TRBJ1-4|TRBV7-9|-|TRBD1
CASSLGDREMRREKLFF
TGTGCCAGCAGCTTAGGAGACAGGGAGATGCGACGCGAAAAACTGTTTTTT
>TRBJ2-1|TRBV7-6|once|-
CASSLGPNYNEQFF
TGTGCCAGCAGCTTGGGACCAAATTACAATGAGCAGTTCTTC
>TRBJ1-1|TRBV6-1|-|TRBD1
CASVPGQFLEAFF
TGTGCCAGCGTTCCGGGACAGTTTCTTGAAGCTTTCTTT
>TRBJ1-5|TRBV28|-|-
CASSLLRGSNQPQHF
TGTGCCAGCAGTCTTCTCAGGGGAAGCAATCAGCCCCAGCATTTT
>TRBJ2-2|TRBV5-1|-|-
CASGGGNTGELFF
TGCGCCAGCGGAGGGGGCAACACCGGGGAGCTGTTTTTT
>TRBJ2-3|TRBV29-1|few|TRBD2
CSVLREEAAEDTQYF
TGCAGCGTTCTCCGGGAGGAGGCTGCGGAGGATACGCAGTATTTT
>TRBJ2-5|TRBV7-2|-|TRBD2
CASSRTSGTTQYF
TGTGCCAGCAGCCGGACTAGCGGGACGACCCAGTACTTC
>TRBJ2-1|TRBV2|few|TRBD2
CASSPLGGRDEQFF
TGTGCCAGCAGCCCCTTGGGCGGGAGGGATGAGCAGTTCTTC
>TRBJ2-7|TRBV19|-|-
CASSFTTSYEQYF
TGTGCCAGTAGTTTCACTACCTCCTACGAGCAGTACTTC
>TRBJ1-2|TRBV5-1|-|-
CASSFWGEGYTF
TGCGCCAGCAGCTTTTGGGGGGAAGGCTACACCTTC
>TRBJ1-1|TRBV30|-|TRBD1
CAWSVGGGSTEAFF
TGTGCCTGGAGTGTAGGGGGCGGGAGCACTGAAGCTTTCTTT
>TRBJ2-3|TRBV7-9|-|TRBD2
CASSPPVGSGGADTQYF
TGTGCCAGCAGCCCCCCAGTCGGTAGCGGGGGGGCAGATACGCAGTATTTT
>TRBJ1-2|TRBV25-1|-|TRBD1
CATSSGGGYTF
TGTGCCACCTCTTCAGGGGGTGGCTACACCTTC
>TRBJ2-7|TRBV28|-|-
CASSSPKGSHF
TGTGCCAGCAGTTCCCCGAAGGGTTCGCACTTC
>TRBJ2-1|TRBV15|-|-
CATSRDKETGFGNEQFF
TGTGCCACCAGCAGAGATAAAGAAACAGGGTTTGGGAATGAGCAGTTCTTC
>TRBJ2-1|TRBV5-1|-|TRBD2
CASSLRASGRTYNEQFF
TGCGCCAGCAGCTTGAGGGCTAGCGGGAGGACTTACAATGAGCAGTTCTTC
>TRBJ2-5|TRBV18|-|TRBD2
CASSPGGETQYF
TGTGCCAGCTCACCGGGGGGGGAGACCCAGTACTTC
>TRBJ2-6|TRBV6-5|-|-
CASRTTLSGANVLTF
TGTGCCAGCAGGACTACCCTCTCTGGGGCCAACGTCCTGACTTTC
>TRBJ1-3|TRBV11-2|-|-
CASRGSGKGGIGNTIYF
TGTGCCAGCAGAGGGTCCGGCAAAGGGGGAATCGGAAACACCATATATTTT
>TRBJ1-1|TRBV7-9|-|-
CASSKWGGLGTTEAFF
TGTGCCAGCAGCAAATGGGGGGGCCTAGGGACGACTGAAGCTTTCTTT
>TRBJ2-1|TRBV23-1|-|-
CASRGGQRTNEQFF
TGCGCCAGCAGGGGGGGACAGCGTACCAATGAGCAGTTCTTC
>TRBJ2-1|TRBV30|few|-
CAWSSGTGYNEQFF
TGTGCCTGGAGTTCAGGGACGGGTTACAATGAGCAGTTCTTC
>TRBJ2-7|TRBV7-9|-|-
CASSSLYGQYF
TGTGCCAGCAGCTCCCTTTATGGGCAGTACTTC
>TRBJ2-3|TRBV7-9|-|TRBD1
CASSIRDRDPTDTQYF
TGTGCCAGCAGCATCCGGGACAGGGACCCCACAGATACGCAGTATTTT
>TRBJ2-7|TRBV5-6|once|-
CASGLGTTYEQYF
TGTGCCAGCGGCTTAGGCACCACCTACGAGCAGTACTTC
>TRBJ1-5|TRBV7-9|few|TRBD1
CASSLGDREDQPQHF
TGTGCCAGCAGCTTAGGGGACAGGGAAGATCAGCCCCAGCATTTT
>TRBJ1-4|TRBV6-1|few|TRBD1
CASSAPGTVNEKLFF
TGTGCCAGCAGTGCCCCAGGGACAGTCAATGAAAAACTGTTTTTT
>TRBJ2-3|TRBV19|-|TRBD1
CASSIQGVDTQYF
TGTGCCAGTAGTATTCAGGGGGTTGATACGCAGTATTTT
>TRBJ2-1|TRBV7-2|-|TRBD2
CASSSGRGGVNEQFF
TGTGCCAGCAGCTCTGGACGCGGGGGGGTCAATGAGCAGTTCTTC
>TRBJ2-7|TRBV28|-|-
CASSLWGVTSYEQYF
TGTGCCAGCAGTTTATGGGGGGTGACCTCCTACGAGCAGTACTTC
>TRBJ2-2|TRBV19|-|-
CASKSPGAGNTGELFF
TGTGCCAGTAAGTCTCCGGGAGCGGGGAACACCGGGGAGCTGTTTTTT
>TRBJ2-3|TRBV7-6|few|TRBD2
CASSPQKAGGPTDTQYF
TGTGCCAGCAGCCCCCAAAAAGCGGGAGGACCCACAGATACGCAGTATTTT
>TRBJ2-5|TRBV9|-|TRBD2
CASSVGPAGLQETQYF
TGTGCCAGCAGCGTAGGCCCAGCGGGGTTACAAGAGACCCAGTACTTC
>TRBJ2-3|TRBV27|-|-
CASSLDHTDTQYF
TGTGCCAGCAGTTTAGACCACACAGATACGCAGTATTTT
>TRBJ2-5|TRBV9|-|TRBD2
CASSGYGQPGGTQYF
TGTGCCAGCAGCGGATACGGGCAGCCGGGGGGGACCCAGTACTTC
>TRBJ1-1|TRBV5-2|-|-
CASSQKGLGSTEAFF
TGCGCCAGCAGCCAAAAAGGACTGGGTAGCACTGAAGCTTTCTTT
>TRBJ1-1|TRBV7-9|-|TRBD1
CASSPGQGDTEAFF
TGTGCCAGCAGCCCCGGACAGGGGGACACTGAAGCTTTCTTT
>TRBJ1-1|TRBV28|-|-
CASRPAARELNTEAFF
TGTGCCAGCAGGCCGGCGGCCAGGGAATTGAACACTGAAGCTTTCTTT
>TRBJ2-2|TRBV18|-|-
CASSPGFTGELFF
TGTGCCAGCTCACCAGGATTCACCGGGGAGCTGTTTTTT
>TRBJ2-7|TRBV9|-|TRBD2
CASSPLAGGPTYEQYF
TGTGCCAGCAGCCCTCTAGCGGGGGGGCCGACCTACGAGCAGTACTTC
>TRBJ2-2|TRBV25-1|-|-
CASSESGVGRTGELFF
TGTGCCAGCAGTGAATCCGGAGTAGGGAGGACCGGGGAGCTGTTTTTT
>TRBJ2-4|TRBV5-6|-|-
CASSRKTRPNIQYF
TGTGCCAGCAGCCGGAAGACCCGACCAAACATTCAGTACTTC
>TRBJ2-5|TRBV12-5|few|-
CASVWTDTQETQYF
TGTGCTAGTGTTTGGACAGACACACAAGAGACCCAGTACTTC
>TRBJ1-4|TRBV27|-|TRBD1
CASSSSTGVEKLFF
TGTGCCAGCAGTTCGTCGACAGGGGTTGAAAAACTGTTTTTT
>TRBJ2-7|TRBV6-5|-|TRBD2
CASSPGLALTYEQYF
TGTGCCAGCAGCCCCGGACTAGCATTAACCTACGAGCAGTACTTC
>TRBJ2-7|TRBV7-3|few|TRBD2
CASSPTSGSYEQYF
TGTGCCAGCAGCCCGACTAGCGGCTCCTACGAGCAGTACTTC
>TRBJ2-1|TRBV5-1|-|TRBD2
CASSGGLAGLYNEQFF
TGCGCCAGCAGCGGTGGACTAGCGGGACTATACAATGAGCAGTTCTTC
>TRBJ1-5|TRBV7-2|-|-
CASSIGVFAPQHF
TGTGCCAGCAGCATTGGGGTGTTCGCGCCCCAGCATTTT
>TRBJ1-5|TRBV28|-|-
CASSLAGYNQPQHF
TGTGCCAGCAGTTTAGCAGGGTACAATCAGCCCCAGCATTTT